This entry lists 28 T cell receptor beta chains sequenced from one sample in a study of blood T cell repertoires in COVID-19. Clones were sequenced by immunoSEQ multiplex PCR, and TCRdb holds only the in-frame ones, with some missing. The sample gives about 180,000 clones, roughly four fifths of which show up once; around 8% is in the top ten. Sequencing was carried out using peripheral blood. All receptors derive from a woman aged 70-85 years with COVID-19, enrolled during active disease.

The chain joins TRBV7-2 to TRBJ2-1; weak D call: TRBD2 (5 bases). Germline assignment: CDR1 SGHTA and CDR2 FQGNSA. Trimming took off 7 bases at V and 7 bases at J, with 14 bases between the two ends. The CDR3 spans 13 residues. CDR3 loop: CASTATSWNEQFF. CDR3 DNA sequence: TGTGCCAGCACCGCTACTAGTTGGAATGAGCAGTTCTTC. Full variable domain (remainder filled in from reference TRBV7-2 and TRBJ2-1): GAGVSQSPSNKVTEKGKDVELRCDPISGHTALYWYRQSLGQGLEFLIYFQGNSAPDKSGLPSDRFSAERTGGSVSTLTIQRTQQEDSAVYLCASTATSWNEQFFGPGTRLTVL.

This rearrangement joins TRBV6-2 or TRBV6-3 to TRBJ1-1; no clear D gene. The V gene lost 2 bases and the J gene lost 5 bases, with 9 bases spanning the gap. This CDR3 has 13 residues. Per germline, CDR1 MNHEY and CDR2 SVGEGT. CDR3 nucleotide sequence: TGTGCCAGCAGTTACCCTTATAGAACTGAAGCTTTCTTT. Its translation: CASSYPYRTEAFF.

The chain couples TRBV6-6 to TRBJ2-2; TRBD2 might be the D (6 bases). V was trimmed by 4 bases and J by 4 bases, leaving 10 bases between them. The CDR3 is 14 amino acids. Germline values: CDR1 MNHNY, CDR2 SVGAGI (reference sequence). The DNA of the CDR3 is TGTGCCAGCAGTTTGGAGGGTGTCACCGGGGAGCTGTTTTTT. Translated, it gives CASSLEGVTGELFF.

V gene TRBV3-1 (or the pseudogene TRBV3-2) combines with J gene TRBJ2-5, with TRBD2 as a possible D gene (6 bases). This CDR3 is 15 amino acids long. Germline V lookup: CDR1 LGHDT, CDR2 YNNKEL (reference sequence). Trimming pared 4 bases from V and 5 bases from J, leaving 17 bases between. The CDR3 is CASSPGGPLGETQYF. CDR3 in DNA: TGTGCCAGCAGCCCCGGAGGGCCTCTCGGGGAGACCCAGTACTTC.

The chain carries TRBV12-3 or TRBV12-4 and TRBJ2-1; D gene uncertain. The CDR3 length is 13 residues. V lost 2 bases and J 9 bases, leaving 11 bases between the germline ends. CDR3 sequence reads: CASSLSQRGEQFF. Here the CDR3 DNA reads TGTGCCAGCAGTTTAAGCCAGCGAGGTGAGCAGTTCTTC.

The chain couples TRBV19 to TRBJ1-6; tentatively, D is TRBD1 (5 bases). The germline V gene has CDR1 LNHDA and CDR2 SQIVND (reference sequence). This CDR3 spans 15 amino acids. V was cut by 8 bases and J by 14 bases, with 25 bases left in between. The CDR3 DNA reads TGTGCCAGTGGAGCCGGGGGGGGGTCCCGTAGGGCCCTCCACTTT. Amino acids: CASGAGGGSRRALHF. Based on the CDR3 plus reference TRBV19 and TRBJ1-6, the full variable domain is DGGITQSPKYLFRKEGQNVTLSCEQNLNHDAMYWYRQDPGQGLRLIYYSQIVNDFQKGDIAEGYSVSREKKESFPLTVTSAQKNPTAFYLCASGAGGGSRRALHFGNGTRLTVT.

The chain has TRBV18 and TRBJ2-7, with TRBD2 matching over 7 bases. CDR1 is KGHSH, CDR2 LQKENI, per germline. The V and J ends lost 3 bases and 1 base, in that order; junction bases with no gene match: 3. CDR3 length: 14 residues. The CDR3 nucleotides are TGTGCCAGCTCACCGGGACTACGATCCTACGAGCAGTACTTC. Its protein product is CASSPGLRSYEQYF.

The chain uses TRBV11-3 and TRBJ2-2; D is ambiguous. V was clipped by 5 bases and J by 3 bases, with 13 bases between them. Per the germline V gene, CDR1 is SGHNT and CDR2 is YENEEA. The CDR3 has 15 residues. The CDR3 region is CASSRSQKYTGELFF. Written as DNA, the CDR3 is TGTGCCAGCAGCCGTTCACAGAAATACACCGGGGAGCTGTTTTTT. The whole variable domain, remainder taken from reference TRBV11-3 and TRBJ2-2, is EAGVVQSPRYKIIEKKQPVAFWCNPISGHNTLYWYLQNLGQGPELLIRYENEEAVDDSQLPKDRFSAERLKGVDSTLKIQPAELGDSAVYLCASSRSQKYTGELFFGEGSRLTVL.

The chain carries TRBV6-5 and TRBJ1-2; perhaps TRBD1 as D (5 bases). Trimming shortened V by 2 bases and J by 2 bases, and 15 bases separated the two germline ends. Germline-derived CDR1 and CDR2 are MNHEY and SVGAGI. CDR3 length: 16 amino acids. The CDR3 here is CASSYNTGRVNYGYTF. The CDR3 region has the DNA TGTGCCAGCAGTTACAATACGGGCAGGGTGAACTATGGCTACACCTTC.

A word on this clone: The germline gene is not matched at one end of the junction; a read error may be the cause. This sequence joins TRBV5-6 and TRBJ2-7; D is unresolved. Germline CDR1 reads SGHDT; CDR2 reads YYEEEE. This CDR3 is 13 amino acids long. CDR3 nucleotide sequence: TGTGCCAGCAGCTTGGGCCATGAGCCGACGGAGCACTTC. It encodes CASSLGHEPTEHF.

The chain uses TRBV10-2 and TRBJ2-2, with D maybe TRBD2 (5 bases). V was clipped by 6 bases and J by 4 bases, with 9 bases between them. CDR1 is WSHSY, CDR2 SAAADI, per germline. CDR3 length equals 13 residues. The DNA for the CDR3 is TGCGCCAGCAGCCGGGATTCCACCGGGGAGCTGTTTTTT. This gives the protein CASSRDSTGELFF.

This sequence joins TRBV4-3 and TRBJ2-3; D gene ambiguous. In germline, CDR1 is LGHNA, CDR2 YSLEER. This CDR3 spans 15 amino acids. Trimming took 3 bases from V and 0 from J, leaving 10 bases between them. CDR3 coding DNA: TGCGCCAGCAGCCACAATCGGCGGAGCACAGATACGCAGTATTTT. As protein: CASSHNRRSTDTQYF.

V gene TRBV9 combines with J gene TRBJ2-2; TRBD2 might be the D (5 bases). This CDR3 is 15 amino acids long. V was shortened by 0 bases and J by 5 bases, with 11 bases between the two germline ends. Germline CDR1 SGDLS, CDR2 YYNGEE. DNA of the CDR3: TGTGCCAGCAGCGTAGATCTAGCAAGTACCGGGGAGCTGTTTTTT. Translating it yields CASSVDLASTGELFF.

This clone was seen just once. Written as DNA, the CDR3 is TGTGCCAGTAGTATACAGGCTAGCGGGTTGTTGAATGAGCAGTTCTTC. It encodes CASSIQASGLLNEQFF. The chain has TRBV19 and TRBJ2-1, with 8 bases identical to TRBD2. J was trimmed by 7 bases and V by 2 bases; bases with no gene match: 10. Germline V gene data show CDR1 as LNHDA and CDR2 as SQIVND (reference sequence). The CDR3 has 16 residues.

The chain is built from TRBV28 and TRBJ1-2, with TRBD1 identical over 10 bases. CDR1 is MDHEN, CDR2 SYDVKM, per germline. The junction had 14 bases not matched to a gene; V was cut back by 6 bases and J by 4 bases. CDR3 length: 17 residues. CDR3 in DNA: TGTGCCAGCAGCTCCCCCTCTCCGGGACAGGGGCTCTATGGCTACACCTTC. Its translation: CASSSPSPGQGLYGYTF.

Only one count was recorded for this clone. The gene calls are TRBV10-3 and TRBJ2-5, with 9 positions matching TRBD1. With 5 bases clipped from V and 5 bases from J, the junction kept 3 bases outside the gene matches. Germline CDR1 and CDR2: ENHRY and SYGVKD. The CDR3 contains 13 residues. CDR3 bases: TGTGCCATCAGTCGGGACAGGGTGGAGACCCAGTACTTC. It translates to CAISRDRVETQYF.

This clone turned up a few times. The rearrangement links TRBV14 to TRBJ2-7, with 7 bases fitting TRBD1. The CDR3 spans 14 residues. The V and J ends lost 3 bases and 7 bases, in that order; junction bases with no gene match: 9. The germline V gene has CDR1 SGHDN and CDR2 FVKESK. The CDR3 region has the DNA TGTGCCAGCAGCCAGAGACAGGGTGTCGGAGAGCAGTACTTC. This codes for CASSQRQGVGEQYF.

The V and J genes are TRBV27 and TRBJ2-5; TRBD2 agrees at 13 bases. Germline CDR1 is MNHEY and CDR2 is SMNVEV (reference sequence). Losses at the gene ends were 6 bases for V and 9 bases for J; bases not matched to a gene: 13. This CDR3 region has 16 residues. Written as DNA, the CDR3 is TGTGCCAGCAGAACCCGGGGACTAGCGGGAACCAAATCCCAGTACTTC. Translation: CASRTRGLAGTKSQYF.

The CDR3 reads CASSHLTSGRANFYEQYF. The CDR3 bases are TGTGCCAGCAGCCATTTGACTAGCGGGAGGGCCAACTTCTACGAGCAGTACTTC. The chain joins TRBV3-1 (or the pseudogene TRBV3-2) to TRBJ2-7; 14 bases align to TRBD2. The CDR3 is made up of 18 amino acids. V gave up 3 bases and J gave up 3 bases; unmatched junction bases: 10. Germline CDR1 is LGHDT and CDR2 is YNNKEL (reference sequence).

This chain uses TRBV5-1 with TRBJ2-5; D unclear. Deletions cut 4 bases from V and 1 base from J, with 11 bases between. The V gene's germline CDR1 is SGHRS and CDR2 YFSETQ. This CDR3 region has 14 residues. The CDR3 sequence: CASSGGLSQETQYF. The CDR3 DNA is TGCGCCAGCAGCGGTGGCTTATCCCAAGAGACCCAGTACTTC. Based on the CDR3 plus reference TRBV5-1 and TRBJ2-5, the full variable domain is KAGVTQTPRYLIKTRGQQVTLSCSPISGHRSVSWYQQTPGQGLQFLFEYFSETQRNKGNFPGRFSGRQFSNSRSEMNVSTLELGDSALYLCASSGGLSQETQYFGPGTRLLVL.

The chain uses TRBV4-2 and TRBJ2-3; D call uncertain. This CDR3 comprises 13 residues. Trimming pared 7 bases from V and 1 base from J, leaving 9 bases between. Germline-derived CDR1 and CDR2 are LGHNA and YNFKEQ. The CDR3 nucleotides read TGTGCCAGCACTCTGACTGGCACAGATACGCAGTATTTT. It translates to CASTLTGTDTQYF.

The J gene is TRBJ1-3, the V gene TRBV24-1; the D is unclear. This CDR3 is 13 amino acids long. Germline CDR1 KGHDR, CDR2 SFDVKD. Between the trimmed V and J ends, which lost 7 bases and 4 bases, there was a span of 10 bases. Written as DNA, the CDR3 is TGTGCCACCAGACCCACTATAGGAAACACCATATATTTT. It specifies CATRPTIGNTIYF.

This clone was picked up a small number of times. This chain uses TRBV9 with TRBJ1-6; D is unresolved. The germline V gene encodes CDR1 SGDLS and CDR2 YYNGEE. The germline V and J ends were trimmed by 0 bases and 5 bases, with 12 bases remaining between them. The CDR3 has 16 residues. The CDR3 sequence is CASSVGYYLNNSPLHF. The CDR3 DNA reads as TGTGCCAGCAGCGTAGGCTACTACTTAAATAATTCACCCCTCCACTTT.

This chain's CDR3 is CASPQIQPNTGELFF. The CDR3 DNA is TGTGCCAGCCCACAAATCCAACCGAACACCGGGGAGCTGTTTTTT. The gene calls are TRBV11-1 and TRBJ2-2; no clear D. The V gene's germline CDR1 is SGHAT and CDR2 FQDESV (reference sequence). The CDR3 consists of 15 residues. V shed 8 bases and J shed 0 bases, with 13 bases lying between them.

As DNA, the CDR3 is TGTGCCAGTAGGGGACAGGCGGACACTGAAGCTTTCTTT. Protein sequence: CASRGQADTEAFF. V gene TRBV19 combines with J gene TRBJ1-1, with 8 bases identical to TRBD1. The J segment lost 3 bases and the V segment lost 6 bases, leaving 3 bases of the junction unmatched. The CDR3 sequence is 13 residues long. Per germline, CDR1 LNHDA and CDR2 SQIVND (reference sequence).

This sequence joins TRBV29-1 and TRBJ1-1; the match to TRBD1 covers 7 bases. CDR1 is SQVTM, CDR2 ANQGSEA, per germline. The CDR3 sequence is 13 residues long. J gave up 1 base and V 8 bases, and 7 bases lay outside the gene matches. The DNA of the CDR3 is TGCAGCTCCCGAGGGGGCCAGAACACTGAAGCTTTCTTT. Residues: CSSRGGQNTEAFF.

This chain links TRBV6-2 or TRBV6-3 with TRBJ2-7; D is unclear. The CDR3 is 16 amino acids. V was cut by 4 bases and J by 3 bases, with 19 bases left in between. Germline CDR1 reads MNHEY; CDR2 reads SVGEGT. The CDR3 loop is CASSSNSGSYNYEQYF. Here the CDR3 DNA reads TGTGCCAGCAGTTCCAACAGTGGCTCGTATAACTACGAGCAGTACTTC.

The chain employs TRBV6-5 and TRBJ1-4, with TRBD1 matching over 7 bases. With 9 bases clipped from V and 0 bases from J, the junction kept 7 bases outside the gene matches. The length of the CDR3 is 15 residues. Germline V CDR1 and CDR2: MNHEY, SVGAGI. The CDR3 region has the DNA TGTGCCAGTTTTCGGACAGGAGCAACTAATGAAAAACTGTTTTTT. It specifies CASFRTGATNEKLFF.